One sample yielded the 31 T cell receptor beta chains listed below, sequenced in a study of technical replicates of blood from a handful of donors. Here immunoSEQ multiplex PCR was the method, and the copy in TCRdb shows in-frame clones only, minus some. The repertoire holds approximately 100,000 clones, with just over 95% as singletons. Sequenced: T cells isolated from PBMCs. The receptor source for this set is a human donor in good health.

The V call is TRBV18, the J call TRBJ2-7; 7 bases are a match to TRBD1. CDR1 is KGHSH, CDR2 LQKENI, per germline. This CDR3 has 14 amino acids. Unmatched junction bases numbered 5, after V lost 3 bases and J lost 3 bases. The CDR3 region has the DNA TGTGCCAGCTCACCCCCGGGACAGTTCTACGAGCAGTACTTC. Residues: CASSPPGQFYEQYF.

V and J are TRBV9 and TRBJ2-3, with 14 bases that match TRBD2. Trimming cost V 3 bases and J 5 bases; bases outside gene matches: 11. Germline loops: CDR1 SGDLS, CDR2 YYNGEE. CDR3 size: 18 residues. CDR3 amino acids: CASSGLLTSGRAIDTQYF. The DNA for the CDR3 is TGTGCCAGCAGCGGCCTGCTGACTAGCGGGAGGGCCATAGATACGCAGTATTTT.

The chain couples TRBV7-9 to TRBJ2-7; 8 bases are shared with TRBD1. After removal of 2 bases from V and 1 base from J, the junction contained 4 bases not matched to a gene. The CDR3 has 15 amino acids. CDR1 SEHNR and CDR2 FQNEAQ come from the germline V gene (reference sequence). The CDR3: CASSLLGQASYEQYF. The CDR3 DNA is TGTGCCAGCAGCTTACTGGGACAGGCTTCCTACGAGCAGTACTTC.

The rearrangement links TRBV19 to TRBJ1-1; the D is unclear. Trimming stripped 10 bases from V and 3 bases from J, with 15 bases between. The CDR3 loop spans 13 amino acids. Germline loops: CDR1 LNHDA, CDR2 SQIVND (reference sequence). The CDR3 region has the DNA TGTGCCACCCGCGGGTTTTTGGACACTGAAGCTTTCTTT. Translated, it gives CATRGFLDTEAFF.

This chain connects TRBV11-2 to TRBJ2-7, with TRBD1 identical over 8 bases. With V trimmed by 3 bases and J by 5 bases, 9 bases remained unmatched. This CDR3 comprises 15 residues. The V gene's germline CDR1 is SGHAT and CDR2 FQNNGV. CDR3 protein: CASSFLKDRDHEQYF. As DNA, the CDR3 is TGTGCCAGCAGCTTCCTAAAGGACAGGGACCACGAGCAGTACTTC. Looking up the rest from reference TRBV11-2 and TRBJ2-7 gives the full variable domain: EAGVAQSPRYKIIEKRQSVAFWCNPISGHATLYWYQQILGQGPKLLIQFQNNGVVDDSQLPKDRFSAERLKGVDSTLKIQPAKLEDSAVYLCASSFLKDRDHEQYFGPGTRLTVT.

The chain uses TRBV7-6 and TRBJ2-3, with TRBD1 as a possible D gene (5 bases). The CDR3 has 14 residues. Trimming took off 4 bases at V and 2 bases at J, with 10 bases between the two ends. Per the germline V gene, CDR1 is SGHVS and CDR2 is FNYEAQ. The CDR3 bases are TGTGCCAGCAGCTGGGGCCGTTCCACAGATACGCAGTATTTT. The encoded protein is CASSWGRSTDTQYF.

The chain employs TRBV30 and TRBJ2-5, with 8 bases fitting TRBD2. This CDR3 spans 14 amino acids. Germline CDR1 is GTSNPN and CDR2 is SVGIG (reference sequence). J gave up 4 bases and V 0 bases, and 4 bases lay outside the gene matches. CDR3 protein: CAWSVKSGGETQYF. The CDR3 DNA reads as TGTGCCTGGAGTGTAAAGAGCGGGGGAGAGACCCAGTACTTC.

The chain recombines TRBV5-4 with TRBJ2-6; D perhaps matches TRBD2 (6 bases). This CDR3 has 16 residues. The V end lost 3 bases, the J end lost 4 bases, and 14 bases lay between the germline ends. Germline V gene sequence: CDR1 SGHNT, CDR2 YYREEE (reference sequence). The DNA of the CDR3 is TGTGCCAGCAGCTATTCAGCGGGCTTAGGGGCCAACGTCCTGACTTTC. Translating gives CASSYSAGLGANVLTF.

The chain couples TRBV28 to TRBJ2-1; 10 positions match TRBD1. V shed 6 bases, J shed 4 bases, and the junction held 3 bases outside the gene matches. CDR3 length: 14 amino acids. Germline CDR1 reads MDHEN; CDR2 reads SYDVKM. CDR3 residues: CASSPGQGYNEQFF. Written as DNA, the CDR3 is TGTGCCAGCAGCCCGGGACAGGGGTACAATGAGCAGTTCTTC.

The chain couples TRBV9 to TRBJ2-3, with D possibly matching TRBD2 (7 bases). The germline V gene has CDR1 SGDLS and CDR2 YYNGEE. V was shortened by 0 bases and J by 4 bases, with 18 bases between the two germline ends. This CDR3 comprises 17 residues. This CDR3 reads CASSVAGGRGSSDTQYF. The CDR3 bases are TGTGCCAGCAGCGTAGCCGGGGGGCGGGGGAGCTCAGATACGCAGTATTTT.

This chain uses TRBV27 with TRBJ2-7, with D perhaps matching TRBD1 (6 bases). Germline CDR1 MNHEY, CDR2 SMNVEV (reference sequence). Deletions cut 1 base from V and 2 bases from J, with 18 bases between. The CDR3 has 17 amino acids. CDR3 DNA sequence: TGTGCCAGCAGTTTATTCCGGGACACCTTAAAAACCTACGAGCAGTACTTC. This sequence encodes CASSLFRDTLKTYEQYF.

This sequence joins TRBV4-1 and TRBJ2-4, with D uncertain. The CDR3 is 19 residues long. Germline loops: CDR1 MGHRA, CDR2 YSYEKL. The V end lost 1 base, the J end lost 2 bases, and 21 bases lay between the germline ends. CDR3 in DNA: TGCGCCAGCAGCCAAGGGGCCCAGGTGGGCCTTGGGTCCAAAAACATTCAGTACTTC. Its translation is CASSQGAQVGLGSKNIQYF.

The chain is built from TRBV10-3 and TRBJ1-2, with D possibly TRBD1 on 6 matching bases. Deletions cut 3 bases from V and 3 bases from J, with 11 bases between. The CDR3 is made up of 14 amino acids. CDR1 is ENHRY and CDR2 is SYGVKD in the germline V gene. CDR3 protein: CAISDQGQDYGYTF. The CDR3 DNA reads as TGTGCCATCAGTGACCAGGGGCAGGACTATGGCTACACCTTC.

The chain has TRBV29-1 and TRBJ1-1; TRBD1 aligns across 10 bases. Germline V lookup: CDR1 SQVTM, CDR2 ANQGSEA. The trim removed 4 bases at V and 1 base at J, leaving 0 bases unmatched. The CDR3 contains 13 residues. The CDR3 DNA reads as TGCAGCGTTGGACAGGGGGCGAACACTGAAGCTTTCTTT. It specifies CSVGQGANTEAFF.

The V and J genes are TRBV6-1 and TRBJ1-3; no reliable D call. The CDR3 is 15 amino acids. V was cut by 2 bases and J by 0 bases, with 8 bases left in between. The germline CDR1 and CDR2 sequences are MNHNS and SASEGT. CDR3 sequence: CASSELAGSGNTIYF. In DNA form, the CDR3 reads TGTGCCAGCAGTGAACTTGCAGGCTCTGGAAACACCATATATTTT.

The chain couples TRBV28 to TRBJ2-1; TRBD2 agrees at 14 bases. Trimming cost V 8 bases and J 6 bases; bases outside gene matches: 9. CDR3 size: 16 residues. Germline CDR1 MDHEN, CDR2 SYDVKM. For the CDR3, the DNA is TGTGCCAGCGTACCCCGGACTAGCGGGAGGTCCAATGAGCAGTTCTTC. Its protein product is CASVPRTSGRSNEQFF. Drawing the rest from reference TRBV28 and TRBJ2-1, the complete variable domain is DVKVTQSSRYLVKRTGEKVFLECVQDMDHENMFWYRQDPGLGLRLIYFSYDVKMKEKGDIPEGYSVSREKKERFSLILESASTNQTSMYLCASVPRTSGRSNEQFFGPGTRLTVL.

The V gene is TRBV27, the J gene TRBJ1-2; TRBD1 aligns across 9 bases. The V segment lost 5 bases and the J segment 7 bases; nucleotides outside the gene matches: 11. The CDR3 extends over 15 amino acids. Germline V lookup: CDR1 MNHEY, CDR2 SMNVEV (reference sequence). DNA for the CDR3: TGTGCCAGCAGTCTAACCGGGACAGGGAGACCTGGCTACACCTTC. Translated, it gives CASSLTGTGRPGYTF.

The gene calls are TRBV4-1 and TRBJ2-7; 8 bases fit TRBD2. Trimming took 2 bases from V and 0 from J; bases not matched to a gene: 9. This CDR3 contains 17 residues. CDR1 and CDR2 (germline): MGHRA, YSYEKL. CDR3 in amino acids: CASSQIGGLAGSYEQYF. CDR3 DNA: TGCGCCAGCAGCCAAATAGGAGGGCTAGCGGGCTCCTACGAGCAGTACTTC.

This clone occurred once. V usage is TRBV21-1 and J usage is TRBJ2-1; the table's TRBD1 call for D was not verified on the DNA. TRBV21-1 is a documented pseudogene. CDR3 length: 17 amino acids. The CDR3 nucleotides read TGTGCCAGCAGCATCTGGACACCGGGACAGGGTTTTTTTGAGCAGTTCTTC. It codes for CASSIWTPGQGFFEQFF.

The rearrangement uses TRBV28 and TRBJ2-7; D not certain. The V end was cut by 2 bases, the J end by 2 bases, with 22 bases between. In germline, CDR1 is MDHEN, CDR2 SYDVKM. There are 18 residues in the CDR3. CDR3: CASSLRNIIHERAYEQYF. Written as DNA, the CDR3 is TGTGCCAGCAGTTTACGGAATATAATTCACGAACGGGCCTACGAGCAGTACTTC.

The rearrangement links TRBV19 to TRBJ1-2; TRBD1 might be the D (5 bases). CDR1 is LNHDA, CDR2 SQIVND, per germline (reference sequence). This CDR3 comprises 13 residues. V dropped 3 bases and J dropped 4 bases, with 9 bases sitting between them. CDR3 DNA: TGTGCCAGTAGTATGACCCAGGGCTATGGCTACACCTTC. Translation gives CASSMTQGYGYTF.

This clone was seen once. The V call is TRBV4-1, the J call TRBJ2-1; 12 nucleotides align to TRBD2. The CDR3 is 17 residues long. Germline assignment: CDR1 MGHRA and CDR2 YSYEKL. J gave up 0 bases and V 5 bases, and 5 bases lay outside the gene matches. In DNA, the CDR3 is TGCGCCAGCAGCGGACTAGCGGGACCGAGCTCCTACAATGAGCAGTTCTTC. It is translated as CASSGLAGPSSYNEQFF.

The chain couples TRBV5-1 to TRBJ2-3, with 7 bases matching TRBD1. The CDR3 is 15 amino acids. Germline loops: CDR1 SGHRS, CDR2 YFSETQ. J lost 1 base, V lost 6 bases, and 8 bases had no gene match. Written as DNA, the CDR3 is TGCGCCAGCAACCGTCTTGGACAGGGCACAGATACGCAGTATTTT. This gives the protein CASNRLGQGTDTQYF.

J is TRBJ1-3 and V is TRBV2; D call uncertain. Trimming took 8 bases from V and 4 from J, leaving 6 bases between them. This CDR3 spans 11 amino acids. Germline CDR1 reads SNHLY; CDR2 reads FYNNEI. CDR3 in amino acids: CASRVGNTIYF. In nucleotides, the CDR3 is TGTGCCAGCCGCGTCGGAAACACCATATATTTT.

This rearrangement joins TRBV11-2 to TRBJ1-2; no firm D call. CDR3 size: 15 residues. V dropped 5 bases and J dropped 6 bases, with 19 bases sitting between them. CDR1 and CDR2 from the germline V gene are SGHAT and FQNNGV. CDR3 residues: CASSHRDGYNNGYTF. DNA for the CDR3: TGTGCCAGCAGCCACCGGGATGGGTATAATAATGGCTACACCTTC.

V gene TRBV28 combines with J gene TRBJ2-7; 11 bases are a match to TRBD2. This CDR3 region has 18 residues. Germline CDR1 reads MDHEN; CDR2 reads SYDVKM. V lost 4 bases and J lost 3; bases outside the gene matches: 14. CDR3 residues: CASSSVDWGLADYYEQYF. DNA of the CDR3: TGTGCCAGCAGTTCGGTCGACTGGGGACTAGCGGATTACTACGAGCAGTACTTC. Looking up the rest from reference TRBV28 and TRBJ2-7 gives the full variable domain: DVKVTQSSRYLVKRTGEKVFLECVQDMDHENMFWYRQDPGLGLRLIYFSYDVKMKEKGDIPEGYSVSREKKERFSLILESASTNQTSMYLCASSSVDWGLADYYEQYFGPGTRLTVT.

In this sample, this clone turned up once. This chain connects TRBV7-2 to TRBJ2-5, with TRBD2 as a possible D gene (5 bases). CDR3 length: 16 amino acids. V gave up 2 bases and J gave up 5 bases, with 18 bases separating them. Germline values: CDR1 SGHTA, CDR2 FQGNSA. CDR3 residues: CASSLYGRGARETQYF. Written as DNA, the CDR3 is TGTGCCAGCAGCTTATATGGTCGGGGTGCGAGGGAGACCCAGTACTTC.

This chain links TRBV10-1 with TRBJ2-1, with 11 bases that match TRBD2. V lost 8 bases, J lost 1 base, and 7 bases stayed unmatched. Per the germline V gene, CDR1 is WNHNN and CDR2 is SYGVQD (reference sequence). The length of the CDR3 is 16 residues. The CDR3: CASSFSGGDSYNEQFF. DNA of the CDR3: TGCGCCAGCTCATTTAGCGGGGGGGATTCCTACAATGAGCAGTTCTTC.

The chain couples TRBV5-1 to TRBJ2-3; 8 bases are a match to TRBD2. CDR1 and CDR2 from the germline V gene are SGHRS and YFSETQ. J gave up 5 bases and V 0 bases, and 5 bases lay outside the gene matches. The CDR3 has 15 amino acids. For the CDR3, the DNA is TGCGCCAGCAGCTTGGATACGGGAGGGGTAGATACGCAGTATTTT. Translating gives CASSLDTGGVDTQYF.

The chain combines TRBV6-1 with TRBJ1-5; 7 bases are a match to TRBD1. CDR1 and CDR2 from the germline V gene are MNHNS and SASEGT. Losses at the gene ends were 1 base for V and 6 bases for J; bases not matched to a gene: 6. The CDR3 consists of 15 residues. The CDR3 coding sequence is TGTGCCAGCAGTGAAGAGGGACAGCGAGCTCAGCCCCAGCATTTT. Translated, it gives CASSEEGQRAQPQHF.

This chain uses TRBV28 with TRBJ2-5; the D gene is possibly TRBD2 (6 bases). The CDR3 is made up of 14 amino acids. Germline assignment: CDR1 MDHEN and CDR2 SYDVKM. The ends were cut back, 2 bases at V and 3 bases at J, with 10 bases in the middle. Here the CDR3 reads CASSLVAGKETQYF. The CDR3 coding sequence is TGTGCCAGCAGTTTAGTGGCGGGAAAAGAGACCCAGTACTTC. The whole variable domain, filled in from reference TRBV28 and TRBJ2-5, reads DVKVTQSSRYLVKRTGEKVFLECVQDMDHENMFWYRQDPGLGLRLIYFSYDVKMKEKGDIPEGYSVSREKKERFSLILESASTNQTSMYLCASSLVAGKETQYFGPGTRLLVL.